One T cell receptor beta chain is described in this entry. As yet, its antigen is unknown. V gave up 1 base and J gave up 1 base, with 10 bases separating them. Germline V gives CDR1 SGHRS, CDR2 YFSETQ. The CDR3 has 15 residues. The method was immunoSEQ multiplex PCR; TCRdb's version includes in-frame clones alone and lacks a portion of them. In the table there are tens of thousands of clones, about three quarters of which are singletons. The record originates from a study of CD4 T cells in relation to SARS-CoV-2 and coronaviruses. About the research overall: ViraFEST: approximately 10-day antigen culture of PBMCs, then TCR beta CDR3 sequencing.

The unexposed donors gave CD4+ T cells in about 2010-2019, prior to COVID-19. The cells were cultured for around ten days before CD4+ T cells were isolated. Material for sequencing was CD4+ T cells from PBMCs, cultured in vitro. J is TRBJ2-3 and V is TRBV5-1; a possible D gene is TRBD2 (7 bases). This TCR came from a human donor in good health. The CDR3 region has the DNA TGCGCCAGCAGCTTGCGGGGGGCTCGCACAGATACGCAGTATTTT. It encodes CASSLRGARTDTQYF.